Listed below are T cell receptor beta chains from one sample, sequenced in a study of regulatory T cells in long-lasting Graves disease. TCRdb recomputed calls from the multiplex PCR reads with MiXCR, one row per CDR3 protein. The data contain fewer than 450,000 distinct CDR3 sequences, around 24% of them singletons. Here the sequenced sample was peripheral blood mononuclear cells (PBMCs), taken when the disease was refractory, from a patient treated with antithyroid drugs. All receptors come from a female donor with Graves disease. CDR3s include the opening cysteine and the closing phenylalanine or tryptophan. The D gene is left open where the match is weak. Clone size appears in some rows only: once, few, many, or a class for an expanded clone.

d_call: -; j_call: TRBJ2-3; v_call: TRBV28; clone_size: few; cdr3_nt: TGTGCCAGCACCACTTCTCTTCACTCGCCCGATACGCAGTATTTT; cdr3_aa: CASTTSLHSPDTQYF
d_call: TRBD2; j_call: TRBJ2-4; v_call: TRBV20-1; clone_size: -; cdr3_nt: TGCAGTGCTAGGACTAGCGGGAGTAGGTACATTCAGTACTTC; cdr3_aa: CSARTSGSRYIQYF
d_call: -; j_call: TRBJ2-6; v_call: TRBV7-2; clone_size: few; cdr3_nt: TGTGCCAGCAGCTTAAATTTTGCAGGGGCCAACGTCCTGACTTTC; cdr3_aa: CASSLNFAGANVLTF
d_call: -; j_call: TRBJ2-7; v_call: TRBV6-1; clone_size: many; cdr3_nt: TGTGCCAGCGCGGGTTACGAGCAGTACTTC; cdr3_aa: CASAGYEQYF
d_call: -; j_call: TRBJ1-4; v_call: TRBV2; clone_size: many; cdr3_nt: TGTGCCAGCAGTGATCCTCCAGAGGGGCGGTATGAAAAACTGTTTTTT; cdr3_aa: CASSDPPEGRYEKLFF
d_call: -; j_call: TRBJ2-7; v_call: TRBV6-1; clone_size: many; cdr3_nt: TGTGCCACCACCGAAGGCCCGCGCTCCTACGAGCAGTACTTC; cdr3_aa: CATTEGPRSYEQYF
d_call: -; j_call: TRBJ1-1; v_call: TRBV28; clone_size: few; cdr3_nt: TGTGCCAGCAGTTTATACGGGGGCGTCTTTGAAGCTTTCTTT; cdr3_aa: CASSLYGGVFEAFF
d_call: TRBD1; j_call: TRBJ2-7; v_call: TRBV29-1; clone_size: few; cdr3_nt: TGCAGCGTTGAAGTCATGGACAGGGGAAACGAGCAGTACTTC; cdr3_aa: CSVEVMDRGNEQYF
d_call: TRBD2; j_call: TRBJ2-1; v_call: TRBV20-1; clone_size: -; cdr3_nt: TGCAGTGCTATCCGGGAGGGGCCCTACAATGAGCAGTTCTTC; cdr3_aa: CSAIREGPYNEQFF
d_call: -; j_call: TRBJ1-1; v_call: TRBV6-1; clone_size: few; cdr3_nt: TGTGCCAGCAGTGACGAGGGGGGGGCCACTGAAGCTTTCTTT; cdr3_aa: CASSDEGGATEAFF
d_call: -; j_call: TRBJ1-1; v_call: TRBV20-1; clone_size: -; cdr3_nt: TGCAGTGCAAAGGACCAGTACCAAGCTTTCTTT; cdr3_aa: CSAKDQYQAFF
d_call: -; j_call: TRBJ1-2; v_call: TRBV29-1; clone_size: few; cdr3_nt: TGCAGCGTTGAAGTTGGGACACCTCATGGCTACACCTTC; cdr3_aa: CSVEVGTPHGYTF
d_call: -; j_call: TRBJ2-1; v_call: TRBV30; clone_size: few; cdr3_nt: TGTGCCTTGCTAGGGGGCACTAGCGCCAGCTACAATGAGCAGTTCTTC; cdr3_aa: CALLGGTSASYNEQFF
d_call: TRBD2; j_call: TRBJ2-7; v_call: TRBV5-1; clone_size: -; cdr3_nt: TGCGCCAGCAGTTTATCGCCTAGCGGGAGTATTTACGAGCAGTACTTC; cdr3_aa: CASSLSPSGSIYEQYF
d_call: TRBD2; j_call: TRBJ2-3; v_call: TRBV2; clone_size: few; cdr3_nt: TGTGCCAAAAACCTAGCGGGAGAGGGCACAGATACGCAGTATTTT; cdr3_aa: CAKNLAGEGTDTQYF
d_call: -; j_call: TRBJ1-1; v_call: TRBV6-1; clone_size: -; cdr3_nt: TGTGCCAGCAGTGTAGCCACGGGGGGCTCGGAAGCTTTCTTT; cdr3_aa: CASSVATGGSEAFF
d_call: -; j_call: TRBJ1-3; v_call: TRBV11-2; clone_size: few; cdr3_nt: TGTGCCAGCAGCTTAGATCAGGTGCTGTATGGAAACACCATATATTTT; cdr3_aa: CASSLDQVLYGNTIYF
d_call: -; j_call: TRBJ2-2; v_call: TRBV19; clone_size: few; cdr3_nt: TGTGCCAGTAGGGGGGGCGGGCCGAACACCGGGGAGCTGTTTTTT; cdr3_aa: CASRGGGPNTGELFF
d_call: -; j_call: TRBJ1-1; v_call: TRBV6-2/TRBV6-3; clone_size: few; cdr3_nt: TGTGCCAGCAGTTCATCCCTGGGGTACACTGAAGCTTTCTTT; cdr3_aa: CASSSSLGYTEAFF
d_call: -; j_call: TRBJ2-4; v_call: TRBV2; clone_size: -; cdr3_nt: TGTGCCAGCGGCCCCCCAGGTCTAGCCAAAAACATTCAGTACTTC; cdr3_aa: CASGPPGLAKNIQYF
d_call: -; j_call: TRBJ2-1; v_call: TRBV7-9; clone_size: -; cdr3_nt: TGTGCCAGCAGTCCGGGACCGTGGGAGCAGTTCTTC; cdr3_aa: CASSPGPWEQFF
d_call: TRBD1; j_call: TRBJ1-5; v_call: TRBV6-1; clone_size: -; cdr3_nt: TGTGCCAGCTGGGACAGGGCGGGTAGACAGCCCCAGCATTTT; cdr3_aa: CASWDRAGRQPQHF
d_call: -; j_call: TRBJ1-3; v_call: TRBV20-1; clone_size: -; cdr3_nt: TGCAGTGCTAGAGACGCAACACCTAAACCCTCTGGAAACACCATATATTTT; cdr3_aa: CSARDATPKPSGNTIYF
d_call: TRBD2; j_call: TRBJ2-3; v_call: TRBV7-3; clone_size: -; cdr3_nt: TGTGCCAGCAGCACTAGCGGATCTCACACAGATACGCAGTATTTT; cdr3_aa: CASSTSGSHTDTQYF
d_call: -; j_call: TRBJ1-1; v_call: TRBV28; clone_size: many; cdr3_nt: TGTGCCAGCAGGGGAACAGGGTTTGAAGCTTTCTTT; cdr3_aa: CASRGTGFEAFF
d_call: -; j_call: TRBJ1-5; v_call: TRBV11-2; clone_size: -; cdr3_nt: TGTGCCAGCTCCCTAGGGGGAGTAGGGAATCAGCCCCAGCATTTT; cdr3_aa: CASSLGGVGNQPQHF
d_call: -; j_call: TRBJ2-2; v_call: TRBV11-2; clone_size: many; cdr3_nt: TGTGCCAGCAGCTTGGAAGGGCTCACCGGGGAGCTGTTTTTT; cdr3_aa: CASSLEGLTGELFF
d_call: TRBD1; j_call: TRBJ2-7; v_call: TRBV20-1; clone_size: few; cdr3_nt: TGCAGTGCTCCCCGGGACAGGGTCTCCGAGCAGTACTTC; cdr3_aa: CSAPRDRVSEQYF
d_call: -; j_call: TRBJ1-2; v_call: TRBV20-1; clone_size: -; cdr3_nt: TGCAGTGCTGGCGGATACTATGGCTACACCTTC; cdr3_aa: CSAGGYYGYTF
d_call: -; j_call: TRBJ2-7; v_call: TRBV20-1; clone_size: many; cdr3_nt: TGCAGTGCTAGAGCACTAGAACCCTACGAGCAGTACTTC; cdr3_aa: CSARALEPYEQYF
d_call: TRBD2; j_call: TRBJ2-7; v_call: TRBV28; clone_size: many; cdr3_nt: TGTGCCAGCAGCACAGGTCCTAGCGGGAGACCCGAGCAGTACTTC; cdr3_aa: CASSTGPSGRPEQYF
d_call: TRBD1; j_call: TRBJ1-1; v_call: TRBV30; clone_size: few; cdr3_nt: TGTGCCTGGAGTGTTCGACAGGGGGGAATGCGGGCAGCTTTCTTT; cdr3_aa: CAWSVRQGGMRAAFF
d_call: -; j_call: TRBJ2-5; v_call: TRBV24-1; clone_size: many; cdr3_nt: TGTGCCACCAGTGATCGCCAGGGCCAAGAGACCCAGTACTTC; cdr3_aa: CATSDRQGQETQYF
d_call: TRBD1; j_call: TRBJ1-1; v_call: TRBV5-1; clone_size: few; cdr3_nt: TGCGCCAGCGGCGGGACAGGGCCTGGGAACACTGAAGCTTTCTTT; cdr3_aa: CASGGTGPGNTEAFF
d_call: TRBD1; j_call: TRBJ1-2; v_call: TRBV2; clone_size: -; cdr3_nt: TGTGCCAGCAGGGAGACAGGGGGCACGGGGGGCTACACCTTC; cdr3_aa: CASRETGGTGGYTF
d_call: TRBD2; j_call: TRBJ2-5; v_call: TRBV7-6; clone_size: few; cdr3_nt: TGTGCCAGCAGTACCGGGACTAGCGGGAGGGCCGAGGAGACCCAGTACTTC; cdr3_aa: CASSTGTSGRAEETQYF
d_call: TRBD1; j_call: TRBJ2-3; v_call: TRBV11-2; clone_size: few; cdr3_nt: TGTGCCAGCAGCTTTCCGCCTTGGACAGGGGGCACAGATACGCAGTATTTT; cdr3_aa: CASSFPPWTGGTDTQYF
d_call: TRBD1; j_call: TRBJ1-1; v_call: TRBV5-5; clone_size: -; cdr3_nt: TGTGCCAGCAGCTTGGCGGGACAGGAGTTTAACACTGAAGCTTTCTTT; cdr3_aa: CASSLAGQEFNTEAFF
d_call: -; j_call: TRBJ2-2; v_call: TRBV28; clone_size: many; cdr3_nt: TGTGCCAGCTGTGACGCGGCATCTCTCACCGGGGAGCTGTTTTTT; cdr3_aa: CASCDAASLTGELFF
d_call: -; j_call: TRBJ1-2; v_call: TRBV2; clone_size: many; cdr3_nt: TGTGCCAGCAGAGCTGAAACCGAACAGGCCCTCACCTTC; cdr3_aa: CASRAETEQALTF
d_call: -; j_call: TRBJ1-3; v_call: TRBV11-2; clone_size: few; cdr3_nt: TGTGCCAGCAGCTTAGAAGGGGCGACTGGAAACACCATATATTTT; cdr3_aa: CASSLEGATGNTIYF
d_call: TRBD2; j_call: TRBJ2-5; v_call: TRBV7-9; clone_size: many; cdr3_nt: TGTGCCAGCAGTTGGCCTCCGACTAGCGGGAGAGAGACCCAGTACTTC; cdr3_aa: CASSWPPTSGRETQYF
d_call: TRBD2; j_call: TRBJ2-5; v_call: TRBV27; clone_size: few; cdr3_nt: TGTGCCAGCAGCCGACTAGCGGGACCCAACTTTGGTGAGACCCAGTACTTC; cdr3_aa: CASSRLAGPNFGETQYF
d_call: TRBD2; j_call: TRBJ2-1; v_call: TRBV2; clone_size: many; cdr3_nt: TGTGCCAGCAACGAACCGGGACTAGCGGGATTCGGAGAGCAGTTCTTC; cdr3_aa: CASNEPGLAGFGEQFF